The rows below give T cell receptor beta chains drawn from one sample of a study of CD8+ T cells in alopecia areata. Data came from immunoSEQ multiplex PCR; TCRdb stores just in-frame clones and leaves some out. The table includes 14,000 or so clones, roughly 55% detected once. The source was skin, collected at week 0. Receptors were obtained from a human donor with alopecia areata. CDR3s include the opening cysteine and the closing phenylalanine or tryptophan. D genes are given only for firm matches. Clone size is stated in some rows and not others, as once, few, many or a class when expanded.

J gene | D gene | clone size | V gene | CDR3 DNA | CDR3 protein
TRBJ2-4 | - | - | TRBV28 | TGTGCCAGCAGTTACTACAGGGGGGGGCTATCTCGAGCCAAAAACATTCAGTACTTC | CASSYYRGGLSRAKNIQYF
TRBJ1-1 | - | - | TRBV18 | TGTGCCAGCCTGACAAGCGGGGACACTGAAGCTTTCTTT | CASLTSGDTEAFF
TRBJ2-4 | - | - | TRBV4-2 | TGTGCCAGCAGCCTGGGGGGCCCTCGGAACATTCAGTACTTC | CASSLGGPRNIQYF
TRBJ2-5 | - | - | TRBV13 | TGTGCCAGCAGCGTAGCTGGGTCTCAAGAGACCCAGTACTTC | CASSVAGSQETQYF
TRBJ1-2 | - | - | TRBV28 | TGTGCCAGCACCGCCGGGGGGCTCCGGGGCTATGGCTACACCTTC | CASTAGGLRGYGYTF
TRBJ2-2 | TRBD2 | - | TRBV7-9 | TGTGCCAGCAGCTTAGATGTTAGCGGGGATCTTCGTGGCGGGGAGCTGTTTTTT | CASSLDVSGDLRGGELFF
TRBJ2-1 | TRBD2 | few | TRBV6-5 | TGTGCCAGCAGTCGCGGGGGGGCTTCCTACAATGAGCAGTTCTTC | CASSRGGASYNEQFF
TRBJ2-6 | TRBD2 | - | TRBV30 | TGTGCCTGGAGTGTACGGGGGGTTGGGGCCAACGTCCTGACTTTC | CAWSVRGVGANVLTF
TRBJ2-3 | TRBD2 | - | TRBV5-1 | TGCGCCAGCAGCCGGGACTACACAGATACGCAGTATTTT | CASSRDYTDTQYF
TRBJ2-1 | TRBD1 | - | TRBV10-2 | TGCGCCAGCGGGGACAGGGGGCTTATTAGTAAGGATGAGCAGTTCTTC | CASGDRGLISKDEQFF
TRBJ1-4 | - | - | TRBV4-2 | TGTGCCAGCAGCCAAGACGGAACAGCGCGGAATGAAAAACTGTTTTTT | CASSQDGTARNEKLFF
TRBJ2-5 | - | - | TRBV5-4 | TGTGCCAGCAGCGCTACAGGGACCCAAGAGACCCAGTACTTC | CASSATGTQETQYF
TRBJ1-1 | - | few | TRBV19 | TGTGCCAGTAGTATAGCGGGAGGCACTGAAGCTTTCTTT | CASSIAGGTEAFF
TRBJ1-4 | TRBD1 | - | TRBV5-1 | TGCGCCAGCAGTTTTCGACAGGGGGGTAATGAAAAACTGTTTTTT | CASSFRQGGNEKLFF